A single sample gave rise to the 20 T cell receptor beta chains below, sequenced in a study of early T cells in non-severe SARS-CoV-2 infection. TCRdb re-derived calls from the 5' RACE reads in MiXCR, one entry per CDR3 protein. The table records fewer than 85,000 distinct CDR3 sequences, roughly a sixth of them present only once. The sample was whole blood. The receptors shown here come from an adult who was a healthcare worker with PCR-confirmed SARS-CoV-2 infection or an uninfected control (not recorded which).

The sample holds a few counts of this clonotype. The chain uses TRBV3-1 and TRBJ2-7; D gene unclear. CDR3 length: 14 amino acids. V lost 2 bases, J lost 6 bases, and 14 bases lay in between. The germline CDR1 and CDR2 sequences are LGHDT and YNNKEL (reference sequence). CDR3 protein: CASSQLPARGEQYF. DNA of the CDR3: TGTGCCAGCAGCCAATTACCGGCCCGCGGCGAGCAGTACTTC.

CDR3 bases: TGTGCCAGCAACGGTGATAGCACAGATACGCAGTATTTT. The encoded protein is CASNGDSTDTQYF. The chain uses TRBV2 and TRBJ2-3; D is undetermined. CDR1 and CDR2 from the germline V gene are SNHLY and FYNNEI. V shed 7 bases and J shed 0 bases, with 8 bases lying between them. There are 13 residues in the CDR3.

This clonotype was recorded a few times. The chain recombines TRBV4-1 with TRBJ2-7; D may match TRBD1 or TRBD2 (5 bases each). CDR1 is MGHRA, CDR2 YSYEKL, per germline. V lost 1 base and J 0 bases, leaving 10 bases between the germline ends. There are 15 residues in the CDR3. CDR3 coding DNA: TGCGCCAGCAGCCAAGGATTGGGGACCTCCTACGAGCAGTACTTC. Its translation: CASSQGLGTSYEQYF.

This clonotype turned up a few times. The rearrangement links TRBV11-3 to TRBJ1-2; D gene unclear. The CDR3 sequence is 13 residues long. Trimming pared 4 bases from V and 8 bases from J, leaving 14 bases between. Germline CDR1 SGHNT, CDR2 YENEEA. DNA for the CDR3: TGTGCCAGCAGCTCGGGCCGGGCCCCAGGCTACACCTTC. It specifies CASSSGRAPGYTF.

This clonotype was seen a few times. The CDR3 sequence: CASSLDRQGSTEAFF. CDR3 sequence (DNA): TGCGCCAGCAGCTTGGATAGACAGGGCAGCACTGAAGCTTTCTTT. The chain links TRBV5-1 to TRBJ1-1, with 7 bases matching TRBD1. Germline loops: CDR1 SGHRS, CDR2 YFSETQ. There are 15 residues in the CDR3. The ends lost 0 bases at V and 4 bases at J; junction bases unmatched: 6. Combining the CDR3 with reference TRBV5-1 and TRBJ1-1 gives the whole variable domain KAGVTQTPRYLIKTRGQQVTLSCSPISGHRSVSWYQQTPGQGLQFLFEYFSETQRNKGNFPGRFSGRQFSNSRSEMNVSTLELGDSALYLCASSLDRQGSTEAFFGQGTRLTVV.

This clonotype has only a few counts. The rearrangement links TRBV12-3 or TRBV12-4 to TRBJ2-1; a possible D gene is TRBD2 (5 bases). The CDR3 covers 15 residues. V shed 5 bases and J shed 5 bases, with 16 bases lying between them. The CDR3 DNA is TGTGCCAGCAGTCCCCCGGGGAAGGCAGACAATGAGCAGTTCTTC. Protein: CASSPPGKADNEQFF.

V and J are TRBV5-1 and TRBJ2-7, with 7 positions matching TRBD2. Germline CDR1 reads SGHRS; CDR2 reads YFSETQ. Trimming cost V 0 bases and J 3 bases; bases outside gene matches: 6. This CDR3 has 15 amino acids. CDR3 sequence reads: CASSLVEGGDYEQYF. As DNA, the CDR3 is TGCGCCAGCAGCTTGGTAGAGGGAGGGGACTACGAGCAGTACTTC.

This CDR3 is CASSLDRQRAFF. In nucleotides, the CDR3 is TGTGCCAGCAGCTTAGATAGGCAACGAGCTTTCTTT. This chain joins TRBV11-2 and TRBJ1-1; no firm D call. CDR1 SGHAT and CDR2 FQNNGV come from the germline V gene. The CDR3 spans 12 residues. V was shortened by 0 bases and J by 10 bases, with 9 bases between the two germline ends.

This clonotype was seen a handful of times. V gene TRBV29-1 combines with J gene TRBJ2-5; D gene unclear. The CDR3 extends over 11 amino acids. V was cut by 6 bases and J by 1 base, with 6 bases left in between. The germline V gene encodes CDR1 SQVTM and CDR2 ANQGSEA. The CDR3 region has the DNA TGCAGCGTATGTCCCCAAGAGACCCAGTACTTC. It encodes CSVCPQETQYF.

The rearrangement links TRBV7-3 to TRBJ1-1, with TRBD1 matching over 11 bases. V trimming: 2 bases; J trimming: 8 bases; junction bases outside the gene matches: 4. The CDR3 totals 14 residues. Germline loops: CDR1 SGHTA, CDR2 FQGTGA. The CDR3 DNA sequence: TGTGCCAGCAGCTTAGGCGGACAGGGGGCCGAAGCTTTCTTT. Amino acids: CASSLGGQGAEAFF.

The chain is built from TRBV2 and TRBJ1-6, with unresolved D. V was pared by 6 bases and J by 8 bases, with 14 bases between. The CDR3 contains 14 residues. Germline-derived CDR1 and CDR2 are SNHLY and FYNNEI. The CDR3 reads CASSLGQPDSPLHF. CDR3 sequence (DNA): TGTGCCAGCAGCTTGGGCCAGCCAGATTCACCCCTCCACTTT.

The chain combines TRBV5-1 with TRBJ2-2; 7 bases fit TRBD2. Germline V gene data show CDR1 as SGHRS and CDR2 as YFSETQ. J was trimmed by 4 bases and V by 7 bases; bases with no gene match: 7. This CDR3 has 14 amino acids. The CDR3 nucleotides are TGCGCCAGCTCGGGGAGGGTCGGCACCGGGGAGCTGTTTTTT. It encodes CASSGRVGTGELFF.

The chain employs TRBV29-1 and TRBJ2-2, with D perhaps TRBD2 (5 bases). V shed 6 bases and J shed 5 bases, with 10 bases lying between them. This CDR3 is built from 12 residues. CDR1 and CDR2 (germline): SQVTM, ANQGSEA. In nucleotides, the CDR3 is TGCAGCGTGGAGGATACAACCGGGGAGCTGTTTTTT. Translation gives CSVEDTTGELFF.

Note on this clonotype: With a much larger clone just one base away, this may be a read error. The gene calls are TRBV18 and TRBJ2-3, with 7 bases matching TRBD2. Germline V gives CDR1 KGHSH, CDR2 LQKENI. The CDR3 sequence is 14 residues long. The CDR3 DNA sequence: TGTGTCAGCTCAGCGGGACCAAACACAGATACGCAGTATTTT. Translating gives CVSSAGPNTDTQYF.

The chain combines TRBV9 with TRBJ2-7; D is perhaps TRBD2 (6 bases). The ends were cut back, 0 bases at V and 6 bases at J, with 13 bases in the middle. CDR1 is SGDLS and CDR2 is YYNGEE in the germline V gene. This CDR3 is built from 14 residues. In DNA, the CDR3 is TGTGCCAGCAGCGTAGCTGAGTCCGGGGGCGAGCAGTACTTC. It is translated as CASSVAESGGEQYF. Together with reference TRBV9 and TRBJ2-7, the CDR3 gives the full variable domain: DSGVTQTPKHLITATGQRVTLRCSPRSGDLSVYWYQQSLDQGLQFLIQYYNGEERAKGNILERFSAQQFPDLHSELNLSSLELGDSALYFCASSVAESGGEQYFGPGTRLTVT.

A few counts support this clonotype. CDR3 DNA: TGTGCCAGCAGTTCTGGGCCGATACAGTACTTC. Protein sequence: CASSSGPIQYF. The chain uses TRBV27 and TRBJ2-4; D is undetermined. Trimming cost V 4 bases and J 13 bases, with 11 bases left between them. The CDR3 is 11 residues long. From germline, CDR1 is MNHEY and CDR2 SMNVEV (reference sequence).

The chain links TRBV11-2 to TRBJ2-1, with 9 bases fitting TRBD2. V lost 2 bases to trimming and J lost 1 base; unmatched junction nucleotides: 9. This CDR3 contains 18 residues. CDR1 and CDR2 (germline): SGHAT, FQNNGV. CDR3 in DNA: TGTGCCAGCAGCTTAAGTCCTAGCGGGATAGGGTCCTACAATGAGCAGTTCTTC. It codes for CASSLSPSGIGSYNEQFF.

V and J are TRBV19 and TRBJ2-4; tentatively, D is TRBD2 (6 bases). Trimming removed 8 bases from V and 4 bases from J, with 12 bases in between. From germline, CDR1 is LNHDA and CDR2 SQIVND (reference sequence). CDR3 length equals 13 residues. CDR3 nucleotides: TGTGCCAGTGGCGGGACTGCAAAAAACATTCAGTACTTC. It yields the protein CASGGTAKNIQYF.

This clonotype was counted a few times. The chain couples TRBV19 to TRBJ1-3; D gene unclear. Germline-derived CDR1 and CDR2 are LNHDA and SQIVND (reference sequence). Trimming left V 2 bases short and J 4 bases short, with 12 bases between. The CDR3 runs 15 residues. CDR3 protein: CASSISWREGNTIYF. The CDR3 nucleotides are TGTGCCAGTAGTATATCTTGGAGGGAAGGAAACACCATATATTTT.

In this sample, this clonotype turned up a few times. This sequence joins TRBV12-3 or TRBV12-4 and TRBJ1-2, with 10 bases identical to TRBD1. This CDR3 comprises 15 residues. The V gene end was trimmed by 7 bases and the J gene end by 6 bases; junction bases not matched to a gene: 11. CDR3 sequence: CASILTGGEWNGYTF. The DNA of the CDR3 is TGTGCCAGCATCTTGACAGGGGGCGAATGGAATGGCTACACCTTC.